The 7 T cell receptor beta chains reported below all come from one sample, sequenced in a study of monozygotic twins with inflammatory bowel disease. TCRdb re-called the 5' RACE reads and catalogs CDR3 proteins one per entry, DNA excluded. The sample has 190,000 or so distinct CDR3 sequences. The material sequenced was blood. These receptor sequences come from a human donor with ulcerative colitis or Crohn's disease, or a healthy co-twin of an affected twin (not recorded which).

This chain links TRBV6-6 with TRBJ2-7. The CDR3 covers 11 residues. Germline V gives CDR1 MNHNY, CDR2 SVGAGI (reference sequence). CDR3 in amino acids: CAVTQRDEQYF.

This chain connects TRBV5-1 to TRBJ2-1; TCRdb gives TRBD1 as the D gene, but with no DNA this cannot be confirmed. The CDR3 length is 14 residues. Germline-derived CDR1 and CDR2 are SGHRS and YFSETQ. This CDR3 is CASRSGTEKNEQFF.

The J gene is TRBJ2-3, the V gene TRBV6-4. CDR3 length: 15 amino acids. Germline V CDR1 and CDR2: MRHNA, SNTAGT. Here the CDR3 reads CASSLDPGSTDTQYF.

The genes are TRBV20-1 and TRBJ1-1. Germline V gene data show CDR1 as DFQATT and CDR2 as SNEGSKA (reference sequence). This CDR3 spans 14 amino acids. CDR3 amino acids: CSASVLSRATEAFF.

This CDR3 is CASSLASGQLSTQYF. The chain uses TRBV7-8 and TRBJ2-3; TCRdb proposes TRBD1, but this gene call is untestable without DNA. In germline, CDR1 is SGHVS, CDR2 FQNEAQ. The CDR3 has 15 amino acids. Supplemented by reference TRBV7-8 and TRBJ2-3, the full variable domain reads GAGVSQSPRYKVAKRGQDVALRCDPISGHVSLFWYQQALGQGPEFLTYFQNEAQLDKSGLPSDRFFAERPEGSVSTLKIQRTQQEDSAVYLCASSLASGQLSTQYFGPGTRLTVL.

The J gene is TRBJ2-7, the V gene TRBV12-3 or TRBV12-4; TCRdb picks TRBD1, but there is no DNA to check that call. CDR3 size: 12 residues. This chain's CDR3 is CASSFSTGWQYF.

This CDR3 is CSRSGAVQSGYTF. The chain is built from TRBV20-1 and TRBJ1-2. Germline V CDR1 and CDR2: DFQATT, SNEGSKA (reference sequence). This CDR3 region has 13 residues.